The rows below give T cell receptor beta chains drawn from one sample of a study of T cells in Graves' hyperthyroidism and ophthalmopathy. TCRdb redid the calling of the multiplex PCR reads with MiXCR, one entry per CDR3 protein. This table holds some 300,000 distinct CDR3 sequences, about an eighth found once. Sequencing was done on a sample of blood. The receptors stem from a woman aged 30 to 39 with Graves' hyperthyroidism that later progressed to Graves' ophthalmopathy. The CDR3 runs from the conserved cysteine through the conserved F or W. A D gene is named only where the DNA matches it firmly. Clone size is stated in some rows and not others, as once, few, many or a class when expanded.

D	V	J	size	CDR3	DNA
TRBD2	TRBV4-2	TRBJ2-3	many	CASSQGRETDTQYF	TGTGCCAGCAGCCAAGGGCGGGAGACAGATACGCAGTATTTT
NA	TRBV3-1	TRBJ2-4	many	CASSLGKAKNIQYF	TGTGCCAGCAGCCTAGGTAAAGCCAAAAACATTCAGTACTTC
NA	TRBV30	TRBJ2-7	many	CAWSRDILSYEQYF	TGTGCCTGGAGTCGTGACATCCTCTCCTACGAGCAGTACTTC
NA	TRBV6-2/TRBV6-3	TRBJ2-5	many	CASRFLETQYF	TGTGCCAGCAGGTTTTTGGAGACCCAGTACTTC
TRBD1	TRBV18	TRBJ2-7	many	CASSPLRGTGGEQYF	TGTGCCAGCTCACCCCTCCGCGGGACAGGAGGCGAGCAGTACTTC
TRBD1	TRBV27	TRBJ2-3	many	CASRQQTIPGTGGSDTQYF	TGTGCCAGCAGGCAACAGACGATTCCCGGGACAGGGGGATCAGATACGCAGTATTTT
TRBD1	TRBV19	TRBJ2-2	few	CASSFKSTGRTGELFF	TGTGCCAGTAGTTTCAAATCGACAGGGCGGACCGGGGAGCTGTTTTTT
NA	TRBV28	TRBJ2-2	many	CATLDSVWSGELFF	TGTGCCACCCTGGACAGCGTGTGGTCCGGGGAGCTGTTTTTT
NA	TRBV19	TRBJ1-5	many	CASSDYRVLGQPQHF	TGTGCCAGTAGCGATTACAGGGTATTAGGGCAGCCCCAGCATTTT
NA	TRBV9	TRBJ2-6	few	CASSVSGMSSGANVLTF	TGTGCCAGCAGCGTCTCCGGGATGAGCTCTGGGGCCAACGTCCTGACTTTC
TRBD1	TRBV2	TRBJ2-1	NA	CVSSRDRGLNERFF	TGTGTCAGCAGCCGGGACAGGGGTTTGAATGAGCGGTTCTTC
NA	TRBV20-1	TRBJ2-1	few	CSARAHLGEQFF	TGCAGTGCTAGAGCTCACCTCGGTGAGCAGTTCTTC
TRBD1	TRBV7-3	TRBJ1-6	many	CASSLDGAAGGSSPLHF	TGTGCCAGCAGCTTGGACGGTGCGGCAGGGGGCTCCTCACCCCTCCACTTT
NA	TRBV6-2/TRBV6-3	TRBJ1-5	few	CASSYSIGLGIQPQHF	TGTGCCAGCAGTTACTCGATTGGGCTGGGAATACAGCCCCAGCATTTT
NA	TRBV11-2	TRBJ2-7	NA	CASSQETSLYEQYF	TGTGCCAGCAGCCAAGAAACCAGCTTGTACGAGCAGTACTTC
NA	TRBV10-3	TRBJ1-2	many	CAIRGVGQAASYGYTF	TGTGCCATCAGGGGGGTCGGCCAGGCCGCTTCCTATGGCTACACCTTC
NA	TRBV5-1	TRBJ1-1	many	CASSLSGNGNTEAFF	TGCGCCAGCAGCTTGAGTGGCAATGGGAACACTGAAGCTTTCTTT
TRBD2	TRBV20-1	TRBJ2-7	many	CSARDRAGGSFEQYF	TGCAGTGCTAGAGATCGGGCGGGAGGGTCCTTCGAGCAGTACTTC
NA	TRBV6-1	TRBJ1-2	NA	CASMMTLRGAGGYTF	TGTGCCAGCATGATGACGCTTCGGGGGGCGGGTGGCTACACCTTC
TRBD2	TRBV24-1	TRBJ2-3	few	CATSDWTSGNTDTQYF	TGTGCCACCAGTGACTGGACTAGCGGAAACACAGATACGCAGTATTTT
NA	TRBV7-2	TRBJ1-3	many	CASSLGQAFSGNTIYF	TGTGCCAGCAGCTTAGGCCAGGCCTTTTCTGGAAACACCATATATTTT
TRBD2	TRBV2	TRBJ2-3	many	CATVVSGIGTDTQYF	TGTGCCACTGTGGTTAGCGGGATAGGGACAGATACGCAGTATTTT
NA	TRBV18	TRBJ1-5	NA	CASSLGALNQPQHF	TGTGCCAGCTCATTAGGGGCCCTCAATCAGCCCCAGCATTTT
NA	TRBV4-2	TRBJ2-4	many	CASSQPGRLGNIQYF	TGTGCCAGCAGCCAACCGGGACGCCTCGGAAACATTCAGTACTTC
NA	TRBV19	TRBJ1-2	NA	CASSIESGNYGYTF	TGTGCCAGTAGTATAGAAAGCGGGAACTATGGCTACACCTTC
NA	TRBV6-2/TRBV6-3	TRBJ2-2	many	CASSSSGELFF	TGTGCCAGCAGTTCCTCCGGGGAGCTGTTTTTT
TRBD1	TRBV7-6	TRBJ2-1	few	CASSYWTGGNEQFF	TGTGCCAGCAGCTATTGGACAGGGGGGAATGAGCAGTTCTTC
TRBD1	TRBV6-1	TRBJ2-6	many	CASSQLGTDNVLTF	TGTGCCAGCAGTCAGCTCGGGACAGACAACGTCCTGACTTTC
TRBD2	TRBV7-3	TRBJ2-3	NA	CASTNTGTSGSTDTQYF	TGTGCCAGCACCAATACCGGGACTAGCGGGAGCACAGATACGCAGTATTTT
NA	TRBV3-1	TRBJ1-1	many	CASRGGAEAFF	TGTGCCAGCCGAGGGGGGGCTGAAGCTTTCTTT
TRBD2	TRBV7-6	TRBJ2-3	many	CASSRFSGRGTHTDTQYF	TGTGCCAGCAGCCGCTTTAGCGGGAGGGGAACCCACACAGATACGCAGTATTTT
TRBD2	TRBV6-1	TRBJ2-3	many	CASRPQLANTDTQYF	TGTGCCAGCAGGCCTCAACTAGCGAACACAGATACGCAGTATTTT
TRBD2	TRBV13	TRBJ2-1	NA	CASSRYSSGSENEQFF	TGTGCCAGCAGCCGTTATTCTAGCGGGAGTGAGAATGAGCAGTTCTTC
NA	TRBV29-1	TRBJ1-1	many	CSVERAANTEAFF	TGCAGCGTTGAAAGGGCAGCGAACACTGAAGCTTTCTTT
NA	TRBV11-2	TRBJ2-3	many	CASSLDNGTSLTDTQYF	TGTGCCAGCAGCTTAGATAACGGGACGAGTCTCACAGATACGCAGTATTTT
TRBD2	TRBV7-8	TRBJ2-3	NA	CASSLLIGTSGSGVTQYF	TGTGCCAGCAGCTTGTTAATAGGGACTAGCGGGAGCGGGGTTACGCAGTATTTT
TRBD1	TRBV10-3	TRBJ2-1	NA	CAISYDRDSYNEQFF	TGTGCCATCAGTTACGACAGGGATTCTTACAATGAGCAGTTCTTC
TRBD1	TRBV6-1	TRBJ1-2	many	CASRGQAKGYGYTF	TGTGCCAGCAGAGGACAGGCGAAGGGGTATGGCTACACCTTC
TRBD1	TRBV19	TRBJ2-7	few	CASSRPGQGYEQYF	TGTGCCAGTAGTCGCCCTGGACAGGGGTACGAGCAGTACTTC
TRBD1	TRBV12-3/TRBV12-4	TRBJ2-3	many	CASSPGGQGLDTQYF	TGTGCCAGCAGCCCCGGGGGACAGGGTCTAGATACGCAGTATTTT
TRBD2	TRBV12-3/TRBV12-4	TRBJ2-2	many	CASSRTSGTTGELFF	TGTGCCAGCAGCCGGACTAGCGGGACCACCGGGGAGCTGTTTTTT
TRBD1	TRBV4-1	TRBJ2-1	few	CASSQTGISLNEQFF	TGCGCCAGCAGCCAGACAGGGATATCCCTAAATGAGCAGTTCTTC
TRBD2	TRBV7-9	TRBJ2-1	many	CASSLVGLDNEQFF	TGTGCCAGCAGCTTAGTGGGACTAGACAATGAGCAGTTCTTC
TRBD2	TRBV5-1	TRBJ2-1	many	CASSRTSGSYNEQFF	TGTGCCAGCAGTAGGACTAGCGGCTCCTACAATGAGCAGTTCTTC
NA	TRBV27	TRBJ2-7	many	CASSLSLTGEQYF	TGTGCCAGCAGTTTATCCCTGACTGGCGAGCAGTACTTC
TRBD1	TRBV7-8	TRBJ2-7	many	CASRTRTGKDYEQYF	TGTGCCAGCAGAACGCGGACAGGGAAAGACTACGAGCAGTACTTC
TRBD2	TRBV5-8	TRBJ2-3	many	CASSRTSEYGDTQYF	TGTGCCAGCAGCCGGACTAGCGAGTATGGAGATACGCAGTATTTT
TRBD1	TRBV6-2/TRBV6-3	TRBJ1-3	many	CASRPPPGTDGVGNTIYF	TGTGCCAGCAGACCCCCTCCCGGGACAGACGGCGTCGGAAACACCATATATTTT
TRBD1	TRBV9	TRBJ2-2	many	CASSVGDRVTGELFF	TGTGCCAGCAGCGTAGGGGACAGAGTCACCGGGGAGCTGTTTTTT
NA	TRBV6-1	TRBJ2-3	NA	CASSREGTQYF	TGTGCCAGCAGTCGAGAGGGTACGCAGTATTTT
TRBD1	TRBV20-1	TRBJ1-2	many	CSARTGHGYTF	TGCAGTGCTCGGACAGGGCACGGCTACACCTTC
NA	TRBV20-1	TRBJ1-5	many	CSALDKLYSNQPQHF	TGCAGTGCCCTCGACAAGCTGTATAGCAATCAGCCCCAGCATTTT
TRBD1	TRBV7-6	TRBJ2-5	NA	CASSWTGEGETQYF	TGTGCCAGCAGCTGGACAGGGGAGGGAGAGACCCAGTACTTC
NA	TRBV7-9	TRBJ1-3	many	CASSPQRGHF	TGTGCCAGCAGCCCGCAGAGAGGGCATTTT
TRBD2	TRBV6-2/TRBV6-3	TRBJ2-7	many	CASSDGLAAYEQYF	TGTGCCAGCAGTGACGGACTAGCGGCCTACGAGCAGTACTTC